The clone carrying this T cell receptor (beta chain) was observed a few times. The antigen is undetermined. The length of the CDR3 is 14 residues. The V end was cut by 2 bases, the J end by 5 bases, with 7 bases between. Germline values: CDR1 WNHNN, CDR2 SYGVQD (reference sequence). This specimen comes from a study of cytomegalovirus exposure and HLA in healthy donors. Study conclusions and caveats: Specificity for CMV antigens was confirmed in vitro for a few of the CMV-associated chains.

Those who donated were healthy bone marrow donors. The PCR ran on 60 Vbeta and 13 Jbeta primers. Data came from immunoSEQ multiplex PCR; TCRdb stores just in-frame clones and leaves some out. Of over 200,000 clones listed, around 80% were seen once; the top ten hold 2.5% to 3%. The genes are TRBV10-1 and TRBJ1-6, with D possibly TRBD1 on 6 matching bases. The origin of this receptor is an older woman in good health and CMV-seropositive. Sequenced sample: PBMCs. This CDR3 reads CASSEGQNNSPLHF. CDR3 DNA: TGCGCCAGCAGTGAGGGACAGAATAATTCACCCCTCCACTTT.